This T cell receptor (beta chain) came from a study of control samples from healthy donors and cancer patients. CDR3 length: 14 amino acids. Trimming stripped 3 bases from V and 1 base from J, with 9 bases between. In germline, CDR1 is MNHEY, CDR2 SMNVEV (reference sequence). Profiling relied on immunoSEQ multiplex PCR, and the TCRdb table lists in-frame clones only, not all of them. The sample comprises fewer than 150,000 clones, just over 90% of which are singletons, and approximately 8% rests with the top ten. This sequence was found in a young woman in good health. The V gene is TRBV27, the J gene TRBJ1-1, with D maybe TRBD1 (5 bases). The sample taken for sequencing was blood. The CDR3 bases are TGTGCCAGCAGTTTTGCGGGGGGGAACACTGAAGCTTTCTTT. This translates into CASSFAGGNTEAFF.